Here is one T cell receptor beta chain with its context. Its specificity is unknown. Assay used: immunoSEQ multiplex PCR; TCRdb lists only in-frame clones, some missing. The sample has roughly 110,000 clones, around 87% seen once. This entry is derived from a study of T cell responses to AZD1222 COVID-19 vaccine. Study conclusions and caveats: Donor demographics were predominantly white British with a female majority; clonal diversity may be underestimated.

The V gene's germline CDR1 is SQVTM and CDR2 ANQGSEA. Trimming removed 6 bases from V and 0 bases from J; junction bases left unmatched: 6. The CDR3 is made up of 15 amino acids. Specimen: peripheral blood, collected on day 0 of AZD1222 vaccination. V is TRBV29-1 and J is TRBJ2-3, with TRBD2 matching over 10 bases. The sequence derives from an adult in good health. The DNA of the CDR3 is TGCAGCGTGGATGCTAGCGGGGGAAGCACAGATACGCAGTATTTT. Residues: CSVDASGGSTDTQYF.